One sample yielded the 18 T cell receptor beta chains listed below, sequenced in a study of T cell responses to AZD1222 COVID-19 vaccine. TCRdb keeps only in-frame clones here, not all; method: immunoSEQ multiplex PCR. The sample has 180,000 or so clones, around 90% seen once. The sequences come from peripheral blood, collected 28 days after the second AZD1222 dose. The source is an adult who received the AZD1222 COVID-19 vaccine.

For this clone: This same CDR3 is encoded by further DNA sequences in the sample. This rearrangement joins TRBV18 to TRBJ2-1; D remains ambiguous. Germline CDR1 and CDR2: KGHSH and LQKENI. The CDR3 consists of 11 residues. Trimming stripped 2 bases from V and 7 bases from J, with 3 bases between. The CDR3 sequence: CASSPGNEQFF. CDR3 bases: TGTGCCAGCTCACCAGGGAATGAGCAGTTCTTC.

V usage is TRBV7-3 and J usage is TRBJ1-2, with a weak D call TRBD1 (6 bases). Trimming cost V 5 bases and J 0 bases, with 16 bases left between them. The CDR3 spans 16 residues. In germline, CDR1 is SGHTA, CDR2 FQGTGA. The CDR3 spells CASSPPRGSANYGYTF. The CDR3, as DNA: TGTGCCAGCAGCCCCCCTAGGGGGTCAGCTAACTATGGCTACACCTTC. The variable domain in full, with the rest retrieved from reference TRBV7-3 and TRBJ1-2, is GAGVSQTPSNKVTEKGKYVELRCDPISGHTALYWYRQSLGQGPEFLIYFQGTGAADDSGLPNDRFFAVRPEGSVSTLKIQRTERGDSAVYLCASSPPRGSANYGYTFGSGTRLTVV.

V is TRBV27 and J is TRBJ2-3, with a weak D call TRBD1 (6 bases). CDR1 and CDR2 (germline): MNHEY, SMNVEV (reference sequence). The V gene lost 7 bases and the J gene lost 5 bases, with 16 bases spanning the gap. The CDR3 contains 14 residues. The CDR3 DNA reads TGTGCCAGCACCCTAAGGGGGTCGGGAGATACGCAGTATTTT. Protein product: CASTLRGSGDTQYF.

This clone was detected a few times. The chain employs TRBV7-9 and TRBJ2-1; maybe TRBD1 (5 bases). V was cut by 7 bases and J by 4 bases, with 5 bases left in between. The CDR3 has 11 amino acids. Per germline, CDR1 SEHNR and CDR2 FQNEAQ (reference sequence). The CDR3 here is CASNRYNEQFF. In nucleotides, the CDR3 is TGTGCCAGCAACAGGTACAATGAGCAGTTCTTC.

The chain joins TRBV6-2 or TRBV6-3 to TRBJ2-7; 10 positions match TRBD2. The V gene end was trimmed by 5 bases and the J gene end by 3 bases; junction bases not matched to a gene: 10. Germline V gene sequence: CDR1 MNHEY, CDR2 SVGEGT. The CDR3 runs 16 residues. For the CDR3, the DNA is TGTGCCAGCAGTCACCTCAGCGGGAGGGCCGACTACGAGCAGTACTTC. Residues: CASSHLSGRADYEQYF.

The CDR3 is CASSQERVGETNEQFF. CDR3 in DNA: TGTGCCAGCAGCCAAGAAAGGGTGGGGGAGACTAATGAGCAGTTCTTC. The chain uses TRBV3-1 (or the pseudogene TRBV3-2) and TRBJ2-1, with D tentatively TRBD1 or TRBD2 (5 bases each). V lost 0 bases, J lost 7 bases, and 16 bases lay in between. The CDR3 has 16 residues. Germline V gene sequence: CDR1 LGHDT, CDR2 YNNKEL (reference sequence).

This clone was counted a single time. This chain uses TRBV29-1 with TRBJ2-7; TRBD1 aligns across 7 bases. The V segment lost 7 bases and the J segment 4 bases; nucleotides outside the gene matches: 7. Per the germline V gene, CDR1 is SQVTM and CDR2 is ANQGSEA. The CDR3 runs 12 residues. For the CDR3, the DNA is TGCAGCGCCCGGACAGGTCCGTACGAGCAGTACTTC. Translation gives CSARTGPYEQYF.

CDR3 protein: CASSVDGGSSYNEQFF. The CDR3 DNA is TGTGCCAGCAGCGTAGATGGCGGGAGCTCCTACAATGAGCAGTTCTTC. The chain carries TRBV9 and TRBJ2-1; the match to TRBD2 covers 7 bases. Germline values: CDR1 SGDLS, CDR2 YYNGEE. After removal of 0 bases from V and 0 bases from J, the junction contained 3 bases not matched to a gene. This CDR3 spans 16 amino acids.

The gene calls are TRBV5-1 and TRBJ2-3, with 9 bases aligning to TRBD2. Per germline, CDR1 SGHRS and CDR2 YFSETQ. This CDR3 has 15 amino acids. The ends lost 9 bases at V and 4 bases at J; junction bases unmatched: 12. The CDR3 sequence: CATREGLAASDTQYF. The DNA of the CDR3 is TGCGCCACCCGAGAGGGACTAGCAGCTTCAGATACGCAGTATTTT.

The CDR3 coding sequence is TGTGCCAGTAGCCCGGGGGCAGCCTCCTACGAGCAGTACTTC. Translation gives CASSPGAASYEQYF. The chain joins TRBV19 to TRBJ2-7; tentatively, D is TRBD1 or TRBD2 (6 bases each). V lost 6 bases and J lost 0, with 12 bases in between. Germline lookup yields CDR1 LNHDA and CDR2 SQIVND (reference sequence). The CDR3 runs to 14 residues.

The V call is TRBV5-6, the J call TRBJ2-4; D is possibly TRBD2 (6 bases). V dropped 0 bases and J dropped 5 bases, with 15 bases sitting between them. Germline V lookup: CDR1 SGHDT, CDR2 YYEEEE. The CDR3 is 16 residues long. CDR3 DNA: TGTGCCAGCAGCTTGGCCGCGCGGGGCCAGCAAAACATTCAGTACTTC. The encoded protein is CASSLAARGQQNIQYF. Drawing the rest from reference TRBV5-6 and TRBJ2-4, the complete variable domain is DAGVTQSPTHLIKTRGQQVTLRCSPKSGHDTVSWYQQALGQGPQFIFQYYEEEERQRGNFPDRFSGHQFPNYSSELNVNALLLGDSALYLCASSLAARGQQNIQYFGAGTRLSVL.

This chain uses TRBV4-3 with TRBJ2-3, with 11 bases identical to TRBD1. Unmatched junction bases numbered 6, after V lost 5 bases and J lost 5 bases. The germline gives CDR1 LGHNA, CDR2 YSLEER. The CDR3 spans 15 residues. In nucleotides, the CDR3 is TGCGCCAGCAGCTACCGGGACAGGGGGGGAGATACGCAGTATTTT. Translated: CASSYRDRGGDTQYF.

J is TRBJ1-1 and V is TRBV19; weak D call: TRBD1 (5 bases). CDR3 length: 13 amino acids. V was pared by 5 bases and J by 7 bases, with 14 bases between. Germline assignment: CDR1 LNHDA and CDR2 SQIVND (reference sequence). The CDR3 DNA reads TGTGCCAGTAGTCCAGGGACCAGGCTTGAAGCTTTCTTT. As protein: CASSPGTRLEAFF.

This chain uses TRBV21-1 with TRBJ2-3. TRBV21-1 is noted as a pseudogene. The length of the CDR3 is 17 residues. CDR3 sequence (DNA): TGTGCCAGCAGCAAAGGGGGGAGCCTCCGTGGCACAGATACGCAGTATTTT. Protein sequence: CASSKGGSLRGTDTQYF.

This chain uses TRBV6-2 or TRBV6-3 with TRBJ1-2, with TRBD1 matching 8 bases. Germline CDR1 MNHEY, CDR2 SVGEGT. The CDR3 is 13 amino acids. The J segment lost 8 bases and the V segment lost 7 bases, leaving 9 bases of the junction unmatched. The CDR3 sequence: CASNPDRDRGYTF. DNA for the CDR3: TGTGCCAGCAACCCGGACAGGGATCGAGGCTACACCTTC.

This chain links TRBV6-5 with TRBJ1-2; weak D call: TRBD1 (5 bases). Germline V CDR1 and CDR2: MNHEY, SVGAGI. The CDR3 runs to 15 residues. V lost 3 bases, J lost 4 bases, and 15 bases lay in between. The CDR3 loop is CASSYWLGRSYGYTF. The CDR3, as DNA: TGTGCCAGCAGTTATTGGCTGGGGCGAAGCTATGGCTACACCTTC.

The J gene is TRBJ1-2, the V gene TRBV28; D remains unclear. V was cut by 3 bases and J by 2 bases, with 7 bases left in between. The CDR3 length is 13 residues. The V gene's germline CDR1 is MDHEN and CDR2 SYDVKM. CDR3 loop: CASSFTRNYGYTF. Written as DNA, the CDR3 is TGTGCCAGCAGTTTCACGCGGAACTATGGCTACACCTTC.

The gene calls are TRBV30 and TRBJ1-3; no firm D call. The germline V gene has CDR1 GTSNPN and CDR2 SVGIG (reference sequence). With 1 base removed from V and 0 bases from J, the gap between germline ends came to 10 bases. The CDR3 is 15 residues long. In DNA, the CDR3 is TGTGCCTGGAGTGGGCTGGAGACCTCTGGAAACACCATATATTTT. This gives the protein CAWSGLETSGNTIYF.